Below, 26 T cell receptor beta chains from the same sample are listed, as sequenced in a study of spatial heterogeneity in lung cancer. MiXCR, applied by TCRdb to the 5' RACE reads, yields one record per CDR3 protein. The table has about 120,000 distinct CDR3 sequences, less than 15% seen once; the top ten hold over 15%. Time point described: blood at routine non-recurrence follow-up after resection. Tumor, nontumor lung or frozen PBMC supplied whole RNA that was sequenced unsorted. Sequenced material: PBMCs, taken at follow-up. These receptor sequences come from a male donor with early-stage non-small cell lung cancer.

A few counts support this clonotype. The rearrangement links TRBV6-6 to TRBJ2-3; tentatively, D is TRBD1 (6 bases). This CDR3 comprises 13 residues. Germline CDR1 and CDR2: MNHNY and SVGAGI (reference sequence). V shed 5 bases and J shed 4 bases, with 10 bases lying between them. CDR3 region: CASSLQGSDTQYF. The CDR3 DNA reads as TGTGCCAGCAGTCTCCAGGGGTCAGATACGCAGTATTTT.

The rearrangement joins TRBV9 to TRBJ2-2; 8 bases map to TRBD2. The junction had 2 bases not matched to a gene; V was cut back by 4 bases and J by 0 bases. Germline V gene lookup returns CDR1 SGDLS and CDR2 YYNGEE. CDR3 length equals 15 residues. In DNA, the CDR3 is TGTGCCAGCAGCACGACTAGCGCGAACACCGGGGAGCTGTTTTTT. Translating it yields CASSTTSANTGELFF.

There are a few counts of this clonotype. V is TRBV4-3 and J is TRBJ2-5; no definite D call. Deletions cut 1 base from V and 0 bases from J, with 9 bases between. The CDR3 sequence is 15 residues long. Germline-derived CDR1 and CDR2 are LGHNA and YSLEER. In DNA, the CDR3 is TGCGCCAGCAGCCAAGTATGGGGAAACCAAGAGACCCAGTACTTC. It encodes CASSQVWGNQETQYF.

This clonotype showed up many times. The gene calls are TRBV20-1 and TRBJ2-7; 7 bases agree with TRBD2. V was pared by 3 bases and J by 6 bases, with 8 bases of the junction left unmatched. From germline, CDR1 is DFQATT and CDR2 SNEGSKA (reference sequence). CDR3 length: 13 amino acids. The CDR3 DNA follows: TGCAGTGCTAGCCAGGGTAGCGGGTCCGAGCAGTACTTC. As protein: CSASQGSGSEQYF.

This clonotype was detected only a few times. V is TRBV6-5 and J is TRBJ2-7; TRBD1 is a possible D gene (6 bases). The length of the CDR3 is 15 residues. V was cut by 6 bases and J by 2 bases, with 17 bases left in between. CDR1 is MNHEY and CDR2 is SVGAGI in the germline V gene. CDR3 coding DNA: TGTGCCAGCAGCCCATGGACAGAAGGTACCTACGAGCAGTACTTC. This encodes CASSPWTEGTYEQYF.

The rearrangement uses TRBV27 and TRBJ2-7; tentative D call: TRBD1 (8 bases). V lost 1 base, J lost 3 bases, and 13 bases lay in between. This CDR3 has 15 amino acids. Germline V CDR1 and CDR2: MNHEY, SMNVEV (reference sequence). In nucleotides, the CDR3 is TGTGCCAGCAGTTTATGGACAGGGAGGGGCTACGAGCAGTACTTC. It is translated as CASSLWTGRGYEQYF.

In its sample, this clonotype was seen a few times. V and J are TRBV7-2 and TRBJ2-5; the match to TRBD2 covers 9 bases. J was trimmed by 4 bases and V by 1 base; bases with no gene match: 4. This CDR3 has 15 residues. Per the germline V gene, CDR1 is SGHTA and CDR2 is FQGNSA. The DNA for the CDR3 is TGTGCCAGCAGCTTAGGGGGACTAGCTTTAGAGACCCAGTACTTC. Its translation: CASSLGGLALETQYF.

The table lists this clonotype with many counts. The chain couples TRBV28 to TRBJ1-5, with 8 positions matching TRBD1. CDR1 and CDR2 (germline): MDHEN, SYDVKM. The CDR3 sequence is 14 residues long. V gave up 6 bases and J gave up 4 bases; unmatched junction bases: 5. CDR3 sequence reads: CASRQGVKNQPQHF. In DNA form, the CDR3 reads TGTGCCAGCAGACAGGGGGTGAAGAATCAGCCCCAGCATTTT.

This rearrangement joins TRBV3-1 to TRBJ1-4, with 9 bases aligning to TRBD1. The germline V gene has CDR1 LGHDT and CDR2 YNNKEL (reference sequence). V trimming: 0 bases; J trimming: 7 bases; junction bases outside the gene matches: 6. CDR3 size: 16 residues. The CDR3 sequence: CASSQERDRESEKLFF. CDR3 sequence (DNA): TGTGCCAGCAGCCAAGAAAGGGACAGGGAGAGTGAAAAACTGTTTTTT.

The rearrangement links TRBV5-6 to TRBJ2-4; D might be TRBD1 or TRBD2, each matching 5 bases. V lost 0 bases, J lost 11 bases, and 21 bases lay in between. The CDR3 is 16 residues long. CDR1 SGHDT and CDR2 YYEEEE come from the germline V gene. The CDR3 sequence is CASSLGNGGGKVVQYF. The CDR3 DNA reads TGTGCCAGCAGCTTGGGTAATGGTGGGGGTAAAGTCGTTCAGTACTTC.

This clonotype was detected ten times or more. This chain uses TRBV5-1 with TRBJ1-3, with 7 positions matching TRBD1. The CDR3 has 16 residues. Unmatched junction bases numbered 7, after V lost 4 bases and J lost 0 bases. Germline V lookup: CDR1 SGHRS, CDR2 YFSETQ. Written as DNA, the CDR3 is TGCGCCAGCAGCATCGGACAGGACAGCTCTGGAAACACCATATATTTT. This translates into CASSIGQDSSGNTIYF. Together with reference TRBV5-1 and TRBJ1-3, the CDR3 gives the full variable domain: KAGVTQTPRYLIKTRGQQVTLSCSPISGHRSVSWYQQTPGQGLQFLFEYFSETQRNKGNFPGRFSGRQFSNSRSEMNVSTLELGDSALYLCASSIGQDSSGNTIYFGEGSWLTVV.

The genes are TRBV2 and TRBJ2-2; D is ambiguous. The germline CDR1 and CDR2 sequences are SNHLY and FYNNEI. The V and J ends lost 4 bases and 1 base respectively, with 10 bases between them. CDR3 size: 15 residues. The CDR3 DNA is TGTGCCAGCAGTGGGCTGGGCTTGAACACCGGGGAGCTGTTTTTT. Translated: CASSGLGLNTGELFF.

In this sample, this clonotype turned up a few times. The chain combines TRBV12-3 or TRBV12-4 with TRBJ2-3, with D tentatively TRBD2 (6 bases). This CDR3 spans 16 amino acids. Trimming removed 3 bases at V and 7 bases at J, with 20 bases between. CDR3 nucleotides: TGTGCCAGCAGTTTGGGGGGACTTCAAGGGGCGAATACGCAGTATTTT. Its protein is CASSLGGLQGANTQYF.

This clonotype was recorded at least ten times. The chain joins TRBV7-8 to TRBJ1-5; 10 bases fit TRBD1. From germline, CDR1 is SGHVS and CDR2 FQNEAQ. The V gene end was trimmed by 2 bases and the J gene end by 5 bases; junction bases not matched to a gene: 3. The CDR3 is made up of 15 amino acids. Written as DNA, the CDR3 is TGTGCCAGCAGCTTATTCGGACAGGGGGATCAGCCCCAGCATTTT. Protein: CASSLFGQGDQPQHF.

This clonotype has ten or more counts. V and J are TRBV7-9 and TRBJ1-1; D is unresolved. The ends were cut back, 5 bases at V and 1 base at J, with 14 bases in the middle. The CDR3 runs to 15 residues. CDR1 is SEHNR, CDR2 FQNEAQ, per germline (reference sequence). This CDR3 reads CASSPLRFGNTEAFF. CDR3 DNA sequence: TGTGCCAGCAGCCCCCTTCGGTTTGGGAACACTGAAGCTTTCTTT. Filled out from reference TRBV7-9 and TRBJ1-1, the complete variable domain reads DTGVSQNPRHKITKRGQNVTFRCDPISEHNRLYWYRQTLGQGPEFLTYFQNEAQLEKSRLLSDRFSAERPKGSFSTLEIQRTEQGDSAMYLCASSPLRFGNTEAFFGQGTRLTVV.

This chain connects TRBV7-2 to TRBJ1-5; D possibly corresponds to TRBD1 (5 bases). The CDR3 sequence is 13 residues long. Trimming shortened V by 4 bases and J by 6 bases, and 10 bases separated the two germline ends. The V gene's germline CDR1 is SGHTA and CDR2 FQGNSA. CDR3 sequence (DNA): TGTGCCAGCAGCTATGGGGGGATTCAGCCCCAGCATTTT. Translation: CASSYGGIQPQHF.

V usage is TRBV11-1 and J usage is TRBJ2-7, with TRBD1 matching 7 bases. CDR1 is SGHAT and CDR2 is FQDESV in the germline V gene (reference sequence). The CDR3 runs 14 residues. After removal of 8 bases from V and 2 bases from J, the junction contained 9 bases not matched to a gene. CDR3 bases: TGTGCCAGCGGGGGTAGGACAGGAACCTACGAGCAGTACTTC. Translated, it gives CASGGRTGTYEQYF.

This clonotype was counted a few times. This chain connects TRBV12-3 or TRBV12-4 to TRBJ2-7, with D perhaps TRBD2 (6 bases). CDR3 length: 13 amino acids. Trimming removed 1 base at V and 6 bases at J, with 10 bases between. The CDR3 loop is CASSLDRRGEQYF. The CDR3 DNA reads TGTGCCAGCAGTTTAGACAGGCGGGGCGAGCAGTACTTC.

This clonotype was observed a handful of times. V usage is TRBV14 and J usage is TRBJ1-4; the match to TRBD1 covers 7 bases. Germline-derived CDR1 and CDR2 are SGHDN and FVKESK. The CDR3 has 14 amino acids. V lost 3 bases, J lost 5 bases, and 3 bases stayed unmatched. CDR3: CASSHTGANEKLFF. The CDR3 DNA reads TGTGCCAGCAGCCATACAGGGGCGAATGAAAAACTGTTTTTT.

J is TRBJ2-1 and V is TRBV9; D possibly uses TRBD1 or TRBD2 (5 bases each). Germline CDR1 is SGDLS and CDR2 is YYNGEE. CDR3 length: 16 amino acids. The V gene lost 3 bases and the J gene lost 0 bases, with 13 bases spanning the gap. DNA for the CDR3: TGTGCCAGCAGCGCAATGGCGAGGGGCTCCTACAATGAGCAGTTCTTC. Its translation: CASSAMARGSYNEQFF.

This clonotype was seen many times. The chain links TRBV5-1 to TRBJ1-6; 12 bases agree with TRBD1. Trimming removed 6 bases from V and 6 bases from J; junction bases left unmatched: 10. This CDR3 contains 17 residues. The germline V gene has CDR1 SGHRS and CDR2 YFSETQ. CDR3 coding DNA: TGCGCCAGCAAAACAACAGGGACAGGGGGCGGTAATTCACCCCTCCACTTT. The encoded protein is CASKTTGTGGGNSPLHF.

This rearrangement joins TRBV5-4 to TRBJ2-5; 9 bases map to TRBD1. In germline, CDR1 is SGHNT, CDR2 YYREEE (reference sequence). The CDR3 has 14 amino acids. The CDR3 here is CAVGTGSTQETQYF. The DNA for the CDR3 is TGTGCTGTCGGGACAGGGTCCACACAAGAGACCCAGTACTTC.

The CDR3 spells CASSYSPNSNQPQHF. The CDR3 DNA sequence: TGTGCCAGCAGTTACTCTCCGAATAGCAATCAGCCCCAGCATTTT. This sequence joins TRBV6-5 and TRBJ1-5; D gene ambiguous. Trimming took off 0 bases at V and 0 bases at J, with 6 bases between the two ends. Germline V gene sequence: CDR1 MNHEY, CDR2 SVGAGI. This CDR3 has 15 amino acids.

With regard to this clonotype: The germline gene is not matched at one end of the junction; a read error may be the cause. The chain recombines TRBV6-1 with TRBJ2-7; D ambiguous. This CDR3 has 11 amino acids. Germline-derived CDR1 and CDR2 are MNHNS and SASEGT. As DNA, the CDR3 is TGTGCCTGCAGTGCCGTCGGGGAGCAGTACTTC. It translates to CACSAVGEQYF.

This clonotype was observed at least ten times. V and J are TRBV18 and TRBJ2-5; D unresolved. Germline V gene sequence: CDR1 KGHSH, CDR2 LQKENI. The CDR3 totals 13 residues. Trimming pared 3 bases from V and 2 bases from J, leaving 7 bases between. The CDR3 DNA follows: TGTGCCAGCTCACCGCAGACTCAAGAGACCCAGTACTTC. Its protein is CASSPQTQETQYF.

This chain uses TRBV5-1 with TRBJ1-3; possible D gene TRBD1, 6 bases. V lost 0 bases to trimming and J lost 3 bases, with 7 bases between them. The CDR3 consists of 14 residues. CDR1 is SGHRS and CDR2 is YFSETQ in the germline V gene. CDR3 residues: CASSLDRVGNTIYF. CDR3 bases: TGCGCCAGCAGCTTGGACAGGGTTGGAAACACCATATATTTT.